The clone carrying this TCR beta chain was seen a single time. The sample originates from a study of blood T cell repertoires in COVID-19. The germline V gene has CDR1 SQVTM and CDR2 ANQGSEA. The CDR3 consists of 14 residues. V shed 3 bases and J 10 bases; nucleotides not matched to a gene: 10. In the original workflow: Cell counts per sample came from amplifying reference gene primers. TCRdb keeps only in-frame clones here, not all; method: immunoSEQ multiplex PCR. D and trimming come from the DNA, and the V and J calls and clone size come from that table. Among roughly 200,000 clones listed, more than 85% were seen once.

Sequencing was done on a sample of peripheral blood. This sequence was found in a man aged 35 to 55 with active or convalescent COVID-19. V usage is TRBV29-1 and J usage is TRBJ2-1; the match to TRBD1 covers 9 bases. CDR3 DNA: TGCAGCGTTGAGGTAGGACAGGGGACATCCGAGCAGTTCTTC. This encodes CSVEVGQGTSEQFF.